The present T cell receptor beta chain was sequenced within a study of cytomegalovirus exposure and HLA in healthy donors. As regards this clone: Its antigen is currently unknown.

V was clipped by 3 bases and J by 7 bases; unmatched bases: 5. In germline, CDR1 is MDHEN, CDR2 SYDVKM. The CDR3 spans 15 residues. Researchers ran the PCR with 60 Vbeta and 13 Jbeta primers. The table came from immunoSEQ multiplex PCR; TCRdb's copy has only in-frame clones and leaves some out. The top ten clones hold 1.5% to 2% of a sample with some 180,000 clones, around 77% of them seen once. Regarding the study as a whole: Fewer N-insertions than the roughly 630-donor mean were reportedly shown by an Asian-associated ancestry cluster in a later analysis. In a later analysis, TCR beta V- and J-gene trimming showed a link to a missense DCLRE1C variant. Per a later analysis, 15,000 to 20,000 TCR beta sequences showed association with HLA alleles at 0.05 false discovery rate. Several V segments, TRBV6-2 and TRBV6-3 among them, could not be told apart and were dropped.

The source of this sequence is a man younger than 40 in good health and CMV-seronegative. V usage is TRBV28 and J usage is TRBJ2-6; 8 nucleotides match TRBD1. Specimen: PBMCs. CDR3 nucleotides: TGTGCCAGCAGTTTGGGGCAGGGGGCAGCCAACGTCCTGACTTTC. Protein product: CASSLGQGAANVLTF.